This T cell receptor beta chain derives from a study of PD-1 blockade in classical Hodgkin lymphoma. Generated by immunoSEQ multiplex PCR, the TCRdb table keeps only in-frame clones and is missing some. The repertoire holds 40,000 to 50,000 clones, with around four fifths as singletons. V was clipped by 3 bases and J by 1 base; unmatched bases: 3. From germline, CDR1 is KGHSH and CDR2 LQKENI. CDR3 length equals 17 residues. The patients all showed relapse after autologous stem cell transplantation, while their brentuximab vedotin exposure varied. V usage is TRBV18 and J usage is TRBJ2-2, with 12 positions matching TRBD2. The specimen was peripheral blood mononuclear cells (PBMCs), collected at baseline. The receptor's source is a human donor with classical Hodgkin lymphoma. The CDR3 sequence is CASSPWGLAGNTGELFF. CDR3 bases: TGTGCCAGCTCACCTTGGGGACTAGCGGGGAACACCGGGGAGCTGTTTTTT. The whole variable domain, remainder taken from reference TRBV18 and TRBJ2-2, is NAGVMQNPRHLVRRRGQEARLRCSPMKGHSHVYWYRQLPEEGLKFMVYLQKENIIDESGMPKERFSAEFPKEGPSILRIQQVVRGDSAAYFCASSPWGLAGNTGELFFGEGSRLTVL.